One and the same sample provided the 30 T cell receptor beta chains below, sequenced in a study of CD8 T cells in ankylosing spondylitis (dated by TCRdb to about 2017). Library prep was done by 5' RACE. TCRdb records Illumina HiSeq 2500 as the sequencer. The public reads were run again by TCRdb, first through fastp at Q25 and then through MiXCR, and only productive beta chains were kept. Every CDR3 protein is listed once, alongside the most common genes and DNA of its rows. The sample table holds around 300,000 distinct CDR3 sequences, of which under 14% were seen once. Of the sample, about 10% is held by the ten largest clones. Sequenced: blood, either unsorted or a sorted T cell fraction (not recorded which). The receptors were gathered from a female donor with ankylosing spondylitis or in good health (not recorded which).

This clonotype occurred many times. The chain employs TRBV7-2 and TRBJ1-3; tentatively, D is TRBD1 (6 bases). This CDR3 is 14 amino acids long. Germline V CDR1 and CDR2: SGHTA, FQGNSA. The V end lost 3 bases, the J end lost 4 bases, and 10 bases lay between the germline ends. CDR3 loop: CASSFGGQGNTIYF. CDR3 DNA sequence: TGTGCCAGCAGCTTCGGGGGGCAAGGAAACACCATATATTTT.

This chain connects TRBV7-2 to TRBJ1-5, with a possible D match to TRBD1 (5 bases). Germline V gene sequence: CDR1 SGHTA, CDR2 FQGNSA. This CDR3 comprises 13 residues. Trimming removed 0 bases from V and 10 bases from J, with 10 bases in between. The DNA of the CDR3 is TGTGCCAGCAGCTTAGCTGCCCAGGGACCCCAGCATTTT. Residues: CASSLAAQGPQHF.

This clonotype was counted at least ten times. The chain has TRBV4-3 and TRBJ1-6; 7 nucleotides match TRBD1. The length of the CDR3 is 15 residues. V lost 4 bases, J lost 10 bases, and 10 bases stayed unmatched. The V gene's germline CDR1 is LGHNA and CDR2 YSLEER. As DNA, the CDR3 is TGCGCCAGCAGCCCGGAAGGGGACAGTCGATCACCCCTCCACTTT. Amino acids: CASSPEGDSRSPLHF.

This clonotype was counted a few times. The chain uses TRBV27 and TRBJ1-3; D not certain. Germline-derived CDR1 and CDR2 are MNHEY and SMNVEV (reference sequence). This CDR3 is 15 amino acids long. Trimming removed 1 base at V and 0 bases at J, with 7 bases between. This CDR3 is CASSLFSSSGNTIYF. The CDR3 DNA reads as TGTGCCAGCAGTTTATTCTCGAGCTCTGGAAACACCATATATTTT.

The sample holds many counts of this clonotype. The V and J genes are TRBV6-2 or TRBV6-3 and TRBJ1-5; D may be TRBD1 (5 bases). V was trimmed by 4 bases and J by 6 bases, leaving 13 bases between them. Germline CDR1 MNHEY, CDR2 SVGEGT. This CDR3 is 14 amino acids long. This chain's CDR3 is CASSSSSRAQPQHF. The CDR3 bases are TGTGCCAGCAGTTCCTCCTCCAGGGCTCAGCCCCAGCATTTT.

The rearrangement uses TRBV11-3 and TRBJ1-4; the match to TRBD1 covers 8 bases. The CDR3 extends over 17 amino acids. Germline assignment: CDR1 SGHNT and CDR2 YENEEA. V trimming: 1 base; J trimming: 2 bases; junction bases outside the gene matches: 6. The CDR3 DNA sequence: TGTGCCAGCAGCTTAGGAGACAGGGGTGTCACTAATGAAAAACTGTTTTTT. It encodes CASSLGDRGVTNEKLFF.

This clonotype was seen more than once but under ten times. The chain carries TRBV7-9 and TRBJ2-7; D might be TRBD1 (6 bases). V lost 0 bases and J lost 3, with 12 bases in between. Per the germline V gene, CDR1 is SEHNR and CDR2 is FQNEAQ (reference sequence). The CDR3 runs to 15 residues. CDR3 sequence reads: CASSLASARGYEQYF. The DNA of the CDR3 is TGTGCCAGCAGCTTAGCGTCCGCCAGGGGCTACGAGCAGTACTTC.

Ten or more counts support this clonotype. In nucleotides, the CDR3 is TGTGCCAGCAGTCACGGACAGGGTGTGAGATACGAGCAGTACTTC. Amino acid sequence: CASSHGQGVRYEQYF. The chain combines TRBV28 with TRBJ2-7, with 8 bases that match TRBD1. CDR1 is MDHEN and CDR2 is SYDVKM in the germline V gene. The length of the CDR3 is 15 residues. V was pared by 5 bases and J by 4 bases, with 10 bases of the junction left unmatched.

This clonotype was observed at least ten times. The rearrangement links TRBV5-1 to TRBJ2-2, with 10 positions matching TRBD2. Trimming removed 0 bases from V and 10 bases from J; junction bases left unmatched: 6. The CDR3 runs to 15 residues. The germline gives CDR1 SGHRS, CDR2 YFSETQ. This CDR3 is CASSLGLAGLLELFF. CDR3 nucleotides: TGCGCCAGCAGCTTGGGACTAGCGGGCCTCTTGGAGCTGTTTTTT.

This clonotype was counted many times. The chain carries TRBV20-1 and TRBJ2-3; no reliable D call. The germline V gene has CDR1 DFQATT and CDR2 SNEGSKA (reference sequence). The V end lost 2 bases, the J end lost 0 bases, and 15 bases lay between the germline ends. The CDR3 is 16 amino acids. CDR3 loop: CSARMAVRSSTDTQYF. CDR3 DNA: TGCAGTGCTAGAATGGCGGTGCGGTCTAGCACAGATACGCAGTATTTT.

This rearrangement joins TRBV14 to TRBJ2-2, with a tentative D call TRBD1 (6 bases). This CDR3 has 15 amino acids. Germline values: CDR1 SGHDN, CDR2 FVKESK. Trimming took 2 bases from V and 8 from J, leaving 15 bases between them. In DNA, the CDR3 is TGTGCCAGCAGCCAAAGACCGCAGGGGACGGGGGAGCTGTTTTTT. This encodes CASSQRPQGTGELFF.

The V call is TRBV20-1, the J call TRBJ2-5; no clear D gene. Germline CDR1 is DFQATT and CDR2 is SNEGSKA (reference sequence). This CDR3 contains 16 residues. V lost 3 bases, J lost 0 bases, and 17 bases lay in between. The CDR3 here is CSASPDTNKYQETQYF. CDR3 bases: TGCAGTGCTAGTCCGGATACAAATAAGTACCAAGAGACCCAGTACTTC.

This clonotype occurred many times. The chain couples TRBV28 to TRBJ2-2; the D is unclear. The V end lost 1 base, the J end lost 13 bases, and 16 bases lay between the germline ends. The CDR3 extends over 14 amino acids. Germline assignment: CDR1 MDHEN and CDR2 SYDVKM. The CDR3 reads CASSLLFGQERLFF. The CDR3 coding sequence is TGTGCCAGCAGTTTATTATTCGGGCAGGAAAGGCTGTTTTTT.

The sample holds many counts of this clonotype. The chain carries TRBV20-1 and TRBJ2-3; 11 nucleotides agree with TRBD2. The V gene's germline CDR1 is DFQATT and CDR2 SNEGSKA (reference sequence). V was pared by 6 bases and J by 4 bases, with 6 bases of the junction left unmatched. The CDR3 spans 14 residues. The CDR3, as DNA: TGCAGTGCAGGACTAGCGGGTCTCTCAGATACGCAGTATTTT. This codes for CSAGLAGLSDTQYF.

Comment on this clonotype: A clone one base away is much larger, so this may be a read error. This rearrangement joins TRBV6-5 to TRBJ2-1, with unresolved D. The CDR3 is made up of 14 amino acids. CDR1 is MNHEY and CDR2 is SVGAGI in the germline V gene. The CDR3 DNA reads as TGTGCCAGCAGTTACGACACCGTCTACAATGATCAGTTCTTC. Its protein is CASSYDTVYNDQFF.

This clonotype appeared many times. CDR3 nucleotide sequence: TGCAGTGCTAGATGGGGGGGAGGACGCGGGGGATCCTACAATGAGCAGTTCTTC. Amino acids: CSARWGGGRGGSYNEQFF. This chain links TRBV20-1 with TRBJ2-1; 7 bases agree with TRBD2. The CDR3 is 18 amino acids. Per the germline V gene, CDR1 is DFQATT and CDR2 is SNEGSKA (reference sequence). Trimming cost V 2 bases and J 1 base; bases outside gene matches: 14.

This clonotype occurred a few times. The chain uses TRBV7-2 and TRBJ2-7, with D hard to call. Trimming removed 3 bases from V and 2 bases from J, with 8 bases in between. In germline, CDR1 is SGHTA, CDR2 FQGNSA. This CDR3 is built from 13 residues. CDR3 DNA sequence: TGTGCCAGCAGCTTGAAGTTCCCCTACGAGCAGTACTTC. This gives the protein CASSLKFPYEQYF.

This clonotype has only a few counts. The CDR3 DNA follows: TGTGCCAGCAGCTTATCATTCGGCAGGGTAAACGAGCAGTTCTTC. As protein: CASSLSFGRVNEQFF. V is TRBV7-2 and J is TRBJ2-1; tentatively, D is TRBD1 (5 bases). Trimming cost V 2 bases and J 10 bases, with 18 bases left between them. CDR3 length: 15 amino acids. CDR1 is SGHTA, CDR2 FQGNSA, per germline.

This clonotype occurred many times. This chain links TRBV20-1 with TRBJ2-1; 8 bases fit TRBD2. V shed 3 bases and J 8 bases; nucleotides not matched to a gene: 6. The germline CDR1 and CDR2 sequences are DFQATT and SNEGSKA (reference sequence). This CDR3 spans 13 amino acids. CDR3 sequence: CSASGRDPHEQFF. DNA for the CDR3: TGCAGTGCTAGCGGGAGGGACCCCCATGAGCAGTTCTTC.

This clonotype has at least ten counts. The chain recombines TRBV5-1 with TRBJ2-5; maybe TRBD1 (5 bases). This CDR3 comprises 14 residues. The germline CDR1 and CDR2 sequences are SGHRS and YFSETQ. Between the trimmed V and J ends, which lost 2 bases and 0 bases, there was a span of 8 bases. CDR3 coding DNA: TGCGCCAGCAGCTTAGGACACTACCAAGAGACCCAGTACTTC. Encoded protein: CASSLGHYQETQYF.

The chain is built from TRBV5-1 and TRBJ2-2, with D tentatively TRBD1 or TRBD2 (5 bases each). Per germline, CDR1 SGHRS and CDR2 YFSETQ. The CDR3 is made up of 14 amino acids. Trimming took 4 bases from V and 8 from J, leaving 15 bases between them. CDR3 nucleotide sequence: TGCGCCAGCAGCCGGGACCCCGGAGAGGGGGAGCTGTTTTTT. Translated: CASSRDPGEGELFF. Full variable domain (outside the CDR3, taken from reference TRBV5-1 and TRBJ2-2): KAGVTQTPRYLIKTRGQQVTLSCSPISGHRSVSWYQQTPGQGLQFLFEYFSETQRNKGNFPGRFSGRQFSNSRSEMNVSTLELGDSALYLCASSRDPGEGELFFGEGSRLTVL.

This sequence joins TRBV5-5 and TRBJ2-7; maybe TRBD1 (5 bases). The CDR3 loop spans 14 amino acids. Deletions cut 4 bases from V and 4 bases from J, with 15 bases between. CDR1 SGHKS and CDR2 YYEKEE come from the germline V gene (reference sequence). The CDR3: CASSLETVLYEQYF. Written as DNA, the CDR3 is TGTGCCAGCAGCCTAGAGACAGTTTTGTACGAGCAGTACTTC. The variable domain in full, with the rest retrieved from reference TRBV5-5 and TRBJ2-7, is DAGVTQSPTHLIKTRGQQVTLRCSPISGHKSVSWYQQVLGQGPQFIFQYYEKEERGRGNFPDRFSARQFPNYSSELNVNALLLGDSALYLCASSLETVLYEQYFGPGTRLTVT.

This clonotype has ten or more counts. The rearrangement uses TRBV27 and TRBJ1-1; D not certain. The CDR3 covers 14 residues. Germline lookup yields CDR1 MNHEY and CDR2 SMNVEV (reference sequence). Trimming cost V 3 bases and J 1 base, with 9 bases left between them. The CDR3, as DNA: TGTGCCAGCAGTTTTTCGCTAGGGAACACTGAAGCTTTCTTT. Its protein product is CASSFSLGNTEAFF.

This clonotype was seen only a few times. This sequence joins TRBV12-3 or TRBV12-4 and TRBJ2-7; 8 bases map to TRBD1. The CDR3 is 13 residues long. V shed 7 bases and J 10 bases; nucleotides not matched to a gene: 12. CDR3 amino acids: CASTPDQGANQYF. The CDR3 coding sequence is TGTGCCAGCACCCCCGACCAGGGGGCGAATCAGTACTTC.

This sequence joins TRBV20-1 and TRBJ2-3, with D unclear. Germline values: CDR1 DFQATT, CDR2 SNEGSKA (reference sequence). The CDR3 totals 13 residues. V dropped 3 bases and J dropped 2 bases, with 9 bases sitting between them. The chain's CDR3 is CSASARFTDTQYF. The CDR3 DNA reads as TGCAGTGCTAGCGCCAGGTTCACAGATACGCAGTATTTT.

This clonotype showed up many times. This chain links TRBV10-3 with TRBJ1-1; D gene unclear. Germline values: CDR1 ENHRY, CDR2 SYGVKD. This CDR3 is built from 13 residues. V shed 2 bases and J shed 3 bases, with 7 bases lying between them. The CDR3 protein is CAISEVPDTEAFF. DNA of the CDR3: TGTGCCATCAGTGAGGTGCCGGACACTGAAGCTTTCTTT.

V usage is TRBV18 and J usage is TRBJ2-7; a weak D match, TRBD1 (6 bases). Germline V CDR1 and CDR2: KGHSH, LQKENI. The CDR3 consists of 14 residues. The V end lost 5 bases, the J end lost 6 bases, and 17 bases lay between the germline ends. For the CDR3, the DNA is TGTGCCAGCTCAAAAGTGGCACAGGGTGTCGAGCAGTACTTC. Encoded protein: CASSKVAQGVEQYF.

This clonotype was counted at least ten times. DNA for the CDR3: TGTGCCAGCAGCTTCTCAGGGCTGGGCACCGGGGAGCTGTTTTTT. The encoded protein is CASSFSGLGTGELFF. The V gene is TRBV7-6, the J gene TRBJ2-2; D is possibly TRBD1 (5 bases). Germline CDR1 SGHVS, CDR2 FNYEAQ. Trimming took 3 bases from V and 4 from J, leaving 12 bases between them. This CDR3 has 15 amino acids.

This rearrangement joins TRBV20-1 to TRBJ2-7, with D possibly matching TRBD2 (6 bases). This CDR3 is built from 12 residues. The germline gives CDR1 DFQATT, CDR2 SNEGSKA (reference sequence). The germline V and J ends were trimmed by 6 bases and 12 bases, with 21 bases remaining between them. The CDR3 DNA reads TGCAGTGCCAGAATACCACGGGAGCGTCTGTACTTC. It is translated as CSARIPRERLYF.

The gene calls are TRBV20-1 and TRBJ2-3; D possibly matches TRBD1 or TRBD2 (6 bases each). This CDR3 has 15 amino acids. Deletions cut 3 bases from V and 5 bases from J, with 18 bases between. Germline-derived CDR1 and CDR2 are DFQATT and SNEGSKA (reference sequence). The CDR3 DNA reads TGCAGTGCTAGGGGGGGCTTCGGAGGGGGAGATACGCAGTATTTT. Translation: CSARGGFGGGDTQYF.